Here is one TCR beta chain with its context. What antigen it recognizes has not been identified. No quality values exist for individual bases; no much larger clone is one base distant. The donors were healthy, HIV-negative adults with no recently reported acute infections or vaccinations. Only Caucasian adults living in Nashville, Tennessee, USA were represented among the donors. CD4+ T cells were enriched by magnetic negative selection; naive cells were then positively selected on CD45RA, and the negative fraction formed the memory subset. After blood collection by leukapheresis, PBMCs were isolated using Ficoll-Histopaque density gradient centrifugation and then cryopreserved in the vapor phase of liquid nitrogen. Analytical flow cytometry was used to check the purity and quantity of every magnetically sorted T cell population. From each sorted fraction, genomic DNA was isolated and quantified by UV absorbance on a Nanodrop 2000c.

The data derive from a study of shared clonotypes between healthy human individuals (dated by TCRdb to 2018 to 2021). Turning to the overall study: The cohort comprised two women and a few men aged 18 to 49 years. Libraries were prepared and TCR repertoires were sequenced by different laboratories using diverse techniques, in order to increase sequencing depth and limit assay-specific biases. To estimate repertoire size and how much clonotypes are shared between individuals, the study performed deep sequencing of blood TCR repertoires from roughly five healthy adults. Per donor, leukapheresis produced somewhere between about 0.8 and 9 billion PBMCs. For each donor, three plates each were used for CD4 naive and CD4 memory, two plates were used for CD8 naive, and one plate was used for CD8 memory. Study-wide findings and limitations: Compared with non-shared clonotypes, the clonotypes found in all four sorted-subset donors had higher generation probabilities. Sampling was restricted to blood, and TCR repertoires in tissue are likely to differ from TCR repertoires in blood. Larger estimated clonotype richness was generally found for naive subsets than for memory subsets. Based on pairwise subsampling, the degree of clonotype sharing among donors was expected to be affected by sequencing depth. Incomplete sequencing was indicated by rarefaction of sorted-subset datasets, despite the large sequencing depth. When a handful of donors were compared, the shared fraction of clonotypes was approximately 5% for naive CD4, approximately 3.3% for naive CD8, more than 2% for memory CD4, and 0.4% for memory CD8. Because the study included a small number of donors, the genetic and exposure-history diversity represented was limited.

Using the deep immunoSEQ assay, multiplex PCR amplified TCR CDR3 regions from genomic DNA. Extracted genomic DNA from each cell subset was spread evenly across all wells of several immunoSEQ 96-well plates, with each plate serving as a replicate. For sorted subsets, 200 to 250 ng of genomic DNA, equivalent to 30,000 or so T cell genomes, went into each replicate PCR. The purified libraries were quantified using a Qubit 3.0 fluorometer, sized with a Bioanalyzer 2100, and then quantified again using the KAPA Library Quantification kit. A separate single-read 150-cycle Illumina NextSeq 550 flow cell was used to sequence each immunoSEQ 96-well plate. In the authors' own workflow: Because the immunoSEQ output held only junctional sequences and lacked quality scores, the filtering could not match the filtering applied to full-length reads. To assign V/J genes and CDR3, sequences were annotated using PyIR, a Python wrapper for IgBLAST v1.9, with IMGT germline references. Reads with weak V/J assignments (E-value above 1e-6), missing CDR3, stop codons, out-of-frame junctions, or ambiguous translated residues were removed. V3J clonotypes were defined as sequences sharing the same inferred V gene, J gene, and CDR3 amino acid sequence. Percentage overlap between repertoires was calculated by dividing the number of shared unique clonotypes by the size of the smaller repertoire. RTK rarefaction, the Chao1 estimator, and Recon v2.1 estimates of unobserved clonotypes were used to assess repertoire richness. For all TCRbeta clonotypes obtained by the gDNA method from a few donors, generation probabilities were computed with OLGA. Sourced from immuneACCESS, this table was stored by TCRdb with only in-frame sequences that have V and J called. A share of the clones is absent; for the studies checked, an unresolved V gene accounts for under half, and the remainder has no known explanation. Clone size and V and J calls were adopted from that table, with D and trimming inferred from the DNA. The sample profile shows roughly 1,500,000 clones; 98% to 99% of them were found once. The ten biggest clones cover about 0.35% of the sample.

This TCR was sampled from a man aged 25 to 40 in good health. Specimen: naive CD4+ T cells sorted from blood. According to the study, the label for this sample's cell subset or site signals: CD45RA+ positively selected.

The CDR3 in this case is CASSFAGGGYTF. At the DNA level, the sequence is TGTGCCAGCAGTTTTGCAGGGGGAGGCTACACCTTC. Here the chain combines TRBV28 and TRBJ1-2, with TRBD1 matching 7 junction bases. Germline trimming: 3 bases from V, 8 bases from J; junction bases outside gene matches: 3. Inclusive of the bounding cysteine and phenylalanine, the CDR3 is 12 residues long. Only CDR3 DNA remains: 36 bases, in frame from the first base. The germline V gene gives CDR1 as MDHEN and CDR2 as SYDVKM.